A selection of T cell receptor beta chains follows, all from one sample in a study of cytomegalovirus exposure and HLA in healthy donors. Profiled with immunoSEQ multiplex PCR; TCRdb holds only in-frame clones, not every one. The sample gives 180,000 or so clones, about 77% of which show up once; 2% to 2.5% is in the top ten. Sequencing was performed on PBMCs. The receptor set was obtained from a woman younger than 45 in good health and CMV-seropositive. Each CDR3 is given with its conserved first and last residue. The D gene is left open where the match is weak. Size is omitted from some rows. Given values are once, few, many or a class for expanded clones.

>-|TRBJ1-2|-|TRBV15
TGTGCCACCAGCCCAGTACAGGGAAAGGGCTACACCTTC
CATSPVQGKGYTF
>-|TRBJ1-5|TRBD1|TRBV5-4
TGTGCCAGCAGGGGGACAGGGGTGGGTCAGCCCCAGCATTTT
CASRGTGVGQPQHF
>-|TRBJ2-2|TRBD1|TRBV6-1
TGTGCCAGCAGCCAGGGGGCGAGCGGGGAGCTGTTTTTT
CASSQGASGELFF
>-|TRBJ1-2|-|TRBV27
TGTGCCAGCGGAACCACAGGGACTATCTATGGCTACACCTTC
CASGTTGTIYGYTF
>-|TRBJ1-2|TRBD1|TRBV27
TGTGCCAGCAGTTCCCCGACAGGGGGGATCTATGGCTACACCTTC
CASSSPTGGIYGYTF
>-|TRBJ1-2|-|TRBV7-8
TGTGCCAGCAGCCGCGGGGCAGGAGCTTACCTTTACTATGGCTACACCTTC
CASSRGAGAYLYYGYTF
>few|TRBJ1-3|TRBD1|TRBV5-6
TGTGCCAGCAGCGGAACAGGGGCTCTAGCTGGAAACACCATATATTTT
CASSGTGALAGNTIYF
>few|TRBJ2-3|-|TRBV11-2
TGTGCCAGCAGCCAGTACGTACAGGGAGCAGATACGCAGTATTTT
CASSQYVQGADTQYF
>-|TRBJ2-5|TRBD2|TRBV28
TGTGCCACCCTGGTTAGCGGGGGACGCCGAAAGTACTTC
CATLVSGGRRKYF
>-|TRBJ1-5|-|TRBV7-2
TGTGCCAGCAGCTTAGTTACGACAGTCGAAAATCAGCCCCAGCATTTT
CASSLVTTVENQPQHF
>-|TRBJ1-6|TRBD1|TRBV13
TGTGCCAGCAGCTCCGGGACAGGGGGCGTGGGATATAATTCACCCCTCCACTTT
CASSSGTGGVGYNSPLHF
>-|TRBJ2-4|-|TRBV28
TGTGCCAGCAGTTTGGCCGGGGCCAAAAACATTCAGTACTTC
CASSLAGAKNIQYF
>-|TRBJ2-1|-|TRBV6-5
TGTGCCAGCAGTTACGGACTGTACAATGAGCAGTTCTTC
CASSYGLYNEQFF
>-|TRBJ2-3|-|TRBV19
TGTGCCAGTAGTAAACTAGCCACAGATACGCAGTATTTT
CASSKLATDTQYF
>-|TRBJ1-2|TRBD1|TRBV6-1
TGTGCCAGCAGTGACGGACAGGGGTTGGACTATGGCTACACCTTC
CASSDGQGLDYGYTF
>-|TRBJ1-5|-|TRBV5-6
TGTGCCAGCAGTCCAGGGGGCAATCAGCCCCAGCATTTT
CASSPGGNQPQHF
>-|TRBJ2-7|-|TRBV11-3
TGTGCCAGCACCCCTGGGGGGTCCTACGAGCAGTACTTC
CASTPGGSYEQYF
>-|TRBJ2-7|-|TRBV18
TGTGCCAGCTCAACAGGGTCGGCCTACGAGCAGTACTTC
CASSTGSAYEQYF
>-|TRBJ2-1|TRBD1|TRBV9
TGTGCCAGCAGCACACAGTCGGGGACGAACAGGGGAAGCAATGAGCAGTTCTTC
CASSTQSGTNRGSNEQFF
>few|TRBJ1-2|-|TRBV7-2
TGTGCCAGCAGCTCAGAGGGCGGCTATGGCTACACCTTC
CASSSEGGYGYTF
>-|TRBJ2-1|TRBD2|TRBV6-4
TGTGCCAGCAGTGAAAGGGTGGCGACTAGCGGGGGTGGCGAGCAGTTCTTC
CASSERVATSGGGEQFF
>-|TRBJ1-6|TRBD1|TRBV4-3
TGCGCCAGCAGCCAAGGGGTCGAGGAGGGACAGAAGAATTCACCCCTCCACTTT
CASSQGVEEGQKNSPLHF
>few|TRBJ1-4|-|TRBV30
TGTGCCTGGAGTGCCCGCAGGGGAGCTAATGAAAAACTGTTTTTT
CAWSARRGANEKLFF
>-|TRBJ1-2|TRBD1|TRBV5-1
TGCGCCAGCAGCGACTCGACAGGGGACCATGGCTACACCTTC
CASSDSTGDHGYTF
>-|TRBJ1-2|TRBD1|TRBV2
TGTGCCAGCAGTCAGTCACAGGGGGCGTCGAGTGGCTACACCTTC
CASSQSQGASSGYTF
>few|TRBJ1-5|TRBD1|TRBV6-5
TGTGCCAGCAGTTTTACAGGGGGGCAGCCCCAGCATTTT
CASSFTGGQPQHF
>-|TRBJ1-6|TRBD1|TRBV5-5
TGTGCCAGCAGCTTTAGGGGACAGGGGACCTATAATTCACCCCTCCACTTT
CASSFRGQGTYNSPLHF